This TCR beta chain was sequenced during a study of cytomegalovirus exposure and HLA in healthy donors. Study-level findings and limits: Most of the CMV-associated TCR beta chains (in a later analysis) appeared to be HLA-restricted. Per a later analysis, about 17,000 TCR beta sequences showed association with HLA alleles at 0.05 false discovery rate.

CDR3 length: 16 residues. V lost 0 bases and J lost 2, with 13 bases in between. Germline CDR1 is SGHRS and CDR2 is YFSETQ. This clone has just one count. Its antigen is undetermined. The PCR was carried out with 60 Vbeta primers and 13 Jbeta primers. Authors' processing steps: Per a later analysis, the number of unique TCR beta chains was roughly 87 million, of which some 10 million were shared. Using immunoSEQ multiplex PCR, the repertoire was profiled, and TCRdb retains in-frame clones only, with some absent. That table supplies the V and J calls and clone size; D and trimming were determined from the DNA. This table has 250,000 to 350,000 clones, 70% to 90% appearing once.

V gene TRBV5-1 combines with J gene TRBJ2-3; a possible D gene is TRBD1 (6 bases). Sequencing was performed on PBMCs. The TCR originated in a man in his forties in good health and CMV-seropositive. CDR3 sequence reads: CASSLDQGRITDTQYF. CDR3 coding DNA: TGCGCCAGCAGCTTGGACCAGGGGCGAATCACAGATACGCAGTATTTT. Full variable domain (remainder filled in from reference TRBV5-1 and TRBJ2-3): KAGVTQTPRYLIKTRGQQVTLSCSPISGHRSVSWYQQTPGQGLQFLFEYFSETQRNKGNFPGRFSGRQFSNSRSEMNVSTLELGDSALYLCASSLDQGRITDTQYFGPGTRLTVL.